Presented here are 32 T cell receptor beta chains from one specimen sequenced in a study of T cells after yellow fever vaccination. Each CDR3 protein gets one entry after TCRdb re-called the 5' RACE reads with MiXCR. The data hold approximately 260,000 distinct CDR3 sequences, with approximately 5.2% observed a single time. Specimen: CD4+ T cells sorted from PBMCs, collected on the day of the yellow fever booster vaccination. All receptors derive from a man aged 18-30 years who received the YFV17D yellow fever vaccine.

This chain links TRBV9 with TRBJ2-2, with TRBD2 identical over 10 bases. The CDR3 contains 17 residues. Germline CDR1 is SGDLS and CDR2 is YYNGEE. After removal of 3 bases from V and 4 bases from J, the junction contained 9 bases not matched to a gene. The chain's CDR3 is CASSGRLAGDPTGELFF. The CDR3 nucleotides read TGTGCCAGCAGCGGACGCCTAGCGGGGGACCCCACCGGGGAGCTGTTTTTT.

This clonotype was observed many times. In DNA form, the CDR3 reads TGCGCCAGCAGCCAAGGACAGGGCCGACAGAGGGCTTTCTTT. Residues: CASSQGQGRQRAFF. The V call is TRBV4-3, the J call TRBJ1-1, with 7 bases identical to TRBD1. The CDR3 extends over 14 amino acids. V lost 1 base, J lost 11 bases, and 10 bases stayed unmatched. Germline lookup yields CDR1 LGHNA and CDR2 YSLEER.

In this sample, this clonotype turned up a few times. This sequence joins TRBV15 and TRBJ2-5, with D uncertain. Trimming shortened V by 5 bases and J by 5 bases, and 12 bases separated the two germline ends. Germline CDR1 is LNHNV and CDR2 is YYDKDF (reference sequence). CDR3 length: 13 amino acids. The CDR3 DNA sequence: TGTGCCACCAGCTTATTATTCGGTGAGACCCAGTACTTC. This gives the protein CATSLLFGETQYF.

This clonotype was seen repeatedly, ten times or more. The chain's CDR3 is CASSRQGLGTGELFF. The CDR3 DNA is TGTGCCAGCAGCAGACAGGGCCTGGGCACCGGGGAGCTGTTTTTT. V is TRBV7-2 and J is TRBJ2-2, with 7 bases identical to TRBD1. Germline-derived CDR1 and CDR2 are SGHTA and FQGNSA. With 5 bases clipped from V and 4 bases from J, the junction kept 7 bases outside the gene matches. CDR3 length: 15 amino acids.

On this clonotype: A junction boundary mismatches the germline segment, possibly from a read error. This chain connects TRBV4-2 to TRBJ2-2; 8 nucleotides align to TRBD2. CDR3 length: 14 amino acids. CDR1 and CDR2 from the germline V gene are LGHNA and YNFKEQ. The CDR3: CASSQDSFSGALFF. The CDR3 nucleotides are TGTGCCAGCAGCCAAGATTCCTTTAGCGGGGCGCTGTTTTTT.

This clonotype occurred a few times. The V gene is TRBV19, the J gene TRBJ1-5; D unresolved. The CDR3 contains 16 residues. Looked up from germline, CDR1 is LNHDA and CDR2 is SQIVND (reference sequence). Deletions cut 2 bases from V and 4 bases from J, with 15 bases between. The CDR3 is CASSIFTGHSNQPQHF. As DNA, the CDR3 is TGTGCCAGTAGTATATTTACTGGGCACTCTAATCAGCCCCAGCATTTT. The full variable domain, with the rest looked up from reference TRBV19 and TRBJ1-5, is DGGITQSPKYLFRKEGQNVTLSCEQNLNHDAMYWYRQDPGQGLRLIYYSQIVNDFQKGDIAEGYSVSREKKESFPLTVTSAQKNPTAFYLCASSIFTGHSNQPQHFGDGTRLSIL.

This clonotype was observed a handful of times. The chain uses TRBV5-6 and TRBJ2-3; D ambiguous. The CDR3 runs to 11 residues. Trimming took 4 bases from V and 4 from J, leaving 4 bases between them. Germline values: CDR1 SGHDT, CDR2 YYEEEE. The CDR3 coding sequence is TGTGCCAGCAGCGGGTCAGATACGCAGTATTTT. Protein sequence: CASSGSDTQYF.

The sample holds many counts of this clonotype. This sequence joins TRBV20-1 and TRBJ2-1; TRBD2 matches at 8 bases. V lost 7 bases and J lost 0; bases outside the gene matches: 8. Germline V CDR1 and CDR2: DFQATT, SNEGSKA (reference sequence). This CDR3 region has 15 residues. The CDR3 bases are TGCAGTGTCAGGACTAGCCCGAGCTCCTACAATGAGCAGTTCTTC. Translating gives CSVRTSPSSYNEQFF.

CDR3 coding DNA: TGTGCCAGCAAGCGGACAGGGGTCTATGGCTACACCTTC. It is translated as CASKRTGVYGYTF. The rearrangement links TRBV6-1 to TRBJ1-2; 9 bases fit TRBD1. Germline V CDR1 and CDR2: MNHNS, SASEGT. V shed 7 bases and J 4 bases; nucleotides not matched to a gene: 4. The CDR3 consists of 13 residues.

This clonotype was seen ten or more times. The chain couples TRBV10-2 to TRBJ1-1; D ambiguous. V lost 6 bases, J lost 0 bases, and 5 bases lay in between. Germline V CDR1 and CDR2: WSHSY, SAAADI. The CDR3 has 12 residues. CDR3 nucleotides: TGCGCCAGCAGGGTTTTGAACACTGAAGCTTTCTTT. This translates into CASRVLNTEAFF.

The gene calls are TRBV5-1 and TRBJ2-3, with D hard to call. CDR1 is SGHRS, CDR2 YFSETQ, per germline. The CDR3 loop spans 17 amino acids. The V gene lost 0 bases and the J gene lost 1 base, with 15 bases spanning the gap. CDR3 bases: TGCGCCAGCAGCTTGGCAGGCATTTCACACGGCACAGATACGCAGTATTTT. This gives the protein CASSLAGISHGTDTQYF.

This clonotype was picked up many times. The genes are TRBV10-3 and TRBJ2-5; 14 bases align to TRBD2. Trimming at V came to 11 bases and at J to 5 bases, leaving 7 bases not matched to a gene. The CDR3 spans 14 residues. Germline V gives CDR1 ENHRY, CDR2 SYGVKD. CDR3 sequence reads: CASSTSGGAETQYF. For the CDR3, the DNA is TGTGCCTCGTCGACTAGCGGGGGGGCCGAGACCCAGTACTTC.

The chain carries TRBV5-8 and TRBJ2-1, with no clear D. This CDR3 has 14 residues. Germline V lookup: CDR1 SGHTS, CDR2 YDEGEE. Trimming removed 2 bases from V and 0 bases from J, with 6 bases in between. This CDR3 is CASSFWSSYNEQFF. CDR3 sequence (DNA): TGTGCCAGCAGCTTCTGGAGCTCCTACAATGAGCAGTTCTTC.

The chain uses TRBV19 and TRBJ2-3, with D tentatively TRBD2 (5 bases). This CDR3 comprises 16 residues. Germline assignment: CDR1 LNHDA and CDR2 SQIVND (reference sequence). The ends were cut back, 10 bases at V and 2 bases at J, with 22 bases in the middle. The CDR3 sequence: CATKKEALQYTDTQYF. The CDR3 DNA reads TGTGCCACGAAAAAGGAGGCTTTACAATACACAGATACGCAGTATTTT. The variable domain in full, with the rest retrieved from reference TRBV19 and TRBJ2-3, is DGGITQSPKYLFRKEGQNVTLSCEQNLNHDAMYWYRQDPGQGLRLIYYSQIVNDFQKGDIAEGYSVSREKKESFPLTVTSAQKNPTAFYLCATKKEALQYTDTQYFGPGTRLTVL.

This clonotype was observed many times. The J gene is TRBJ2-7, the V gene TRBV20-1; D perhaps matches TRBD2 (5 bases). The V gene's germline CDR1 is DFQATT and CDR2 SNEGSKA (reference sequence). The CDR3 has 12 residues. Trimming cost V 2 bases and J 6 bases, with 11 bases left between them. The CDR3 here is CSARSDFGEQYF. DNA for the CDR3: TGCAGTGCTAGATCGGACTTCGGCGAGCAGTACTTC.

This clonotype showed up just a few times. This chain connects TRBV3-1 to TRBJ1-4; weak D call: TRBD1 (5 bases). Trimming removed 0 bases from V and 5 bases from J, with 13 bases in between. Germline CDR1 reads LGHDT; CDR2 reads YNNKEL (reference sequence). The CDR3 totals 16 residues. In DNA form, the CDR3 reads TGTGCCAGCAGCCAAGATGTCGACAGACCGAATGAAAAACTGTTTTTT. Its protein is CASSQDVDRPNEKLFF.

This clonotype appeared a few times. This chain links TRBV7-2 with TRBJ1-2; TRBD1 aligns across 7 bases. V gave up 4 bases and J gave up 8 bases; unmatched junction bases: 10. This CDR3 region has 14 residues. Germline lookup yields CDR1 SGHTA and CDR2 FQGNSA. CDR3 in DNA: TGTGCCAGCAGCTCCCAGGCAGGGGGAGGCGGCTACACCTTC. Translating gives CASSSQAGGGGYTF.

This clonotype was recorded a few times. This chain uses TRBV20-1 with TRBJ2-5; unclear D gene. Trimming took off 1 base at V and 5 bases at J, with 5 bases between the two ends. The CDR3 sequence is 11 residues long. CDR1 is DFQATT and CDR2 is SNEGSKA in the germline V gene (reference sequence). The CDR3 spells CSARVGETQYF. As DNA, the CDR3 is TGCAGTGCTAGAGTAGGGGAGACCCAGTACTTC.

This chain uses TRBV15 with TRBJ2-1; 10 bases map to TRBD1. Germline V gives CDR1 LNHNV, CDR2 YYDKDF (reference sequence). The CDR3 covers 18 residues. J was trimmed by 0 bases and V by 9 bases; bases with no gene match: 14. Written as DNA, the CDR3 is TGTGCCACTAAGGGGCCCGGACAGGGGGTGGGCTCCTACAATGAGCAGTTCTTC. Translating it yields CATKGPGQGVGSYNEQFF.

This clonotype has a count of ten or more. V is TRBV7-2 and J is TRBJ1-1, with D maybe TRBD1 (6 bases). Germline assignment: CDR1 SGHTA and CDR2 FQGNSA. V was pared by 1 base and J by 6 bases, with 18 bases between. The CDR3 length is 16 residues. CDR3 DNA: TGTGCCAGCAGCTTAGGGGGGCGGGGAACCTTTTCTGAAGCTTTCTTT. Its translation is CASSLGGRGTFSEAFF.

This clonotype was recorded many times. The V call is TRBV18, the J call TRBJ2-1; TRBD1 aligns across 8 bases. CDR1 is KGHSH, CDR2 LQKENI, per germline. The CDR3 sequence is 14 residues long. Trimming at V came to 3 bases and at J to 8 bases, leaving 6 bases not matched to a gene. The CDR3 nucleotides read TGTGCCAGCTCACCGTGGGGACAGGCCGATGAGCAGTTCTTC. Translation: CASSPWGQADEQFF.

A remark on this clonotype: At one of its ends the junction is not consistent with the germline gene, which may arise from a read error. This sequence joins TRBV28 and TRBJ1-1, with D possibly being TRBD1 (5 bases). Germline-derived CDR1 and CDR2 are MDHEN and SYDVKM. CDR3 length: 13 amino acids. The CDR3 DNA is TGTGCCAGCAGCCAGGGCATGAACACTGAAGCTTACTTT. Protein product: CASSQGMNTEAYF.

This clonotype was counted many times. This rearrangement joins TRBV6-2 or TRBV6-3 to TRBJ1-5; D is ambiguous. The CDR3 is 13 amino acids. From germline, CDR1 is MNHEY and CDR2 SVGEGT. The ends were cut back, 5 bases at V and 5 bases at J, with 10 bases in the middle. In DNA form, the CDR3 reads TGTGCCAGCAGTCCCTCCACCTATCAGCCCCAGCATTTT. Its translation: CASSPSTYQPQHF.

The CDR3 region has the DNA TGTGCCAGCAGCAAAGTCAGGACTGGAAACACCATATATTTT. Its protein is CASSKVRTGNTIYF. This chain joins TRBV21-1 and TRBJ1-3. TRBV21-1 is deemed a pseudogene. The CDR3 extends over 14 amino acids.

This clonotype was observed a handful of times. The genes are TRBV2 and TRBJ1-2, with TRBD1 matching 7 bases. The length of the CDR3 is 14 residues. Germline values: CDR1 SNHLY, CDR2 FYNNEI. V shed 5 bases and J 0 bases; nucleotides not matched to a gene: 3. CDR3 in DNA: TGTGCCAGCAGTCGGGACAGCGCTAACTATGGCTACACCTTC. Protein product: CASSRDSANYGYTF.

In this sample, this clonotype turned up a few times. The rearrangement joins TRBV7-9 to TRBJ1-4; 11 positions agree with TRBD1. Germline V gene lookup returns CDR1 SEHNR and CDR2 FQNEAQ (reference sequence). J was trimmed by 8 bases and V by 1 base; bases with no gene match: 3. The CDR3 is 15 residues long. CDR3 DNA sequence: TGTGCCAGCAGCTTAGGGGACAGGGGGTTCGAAAAACTGTTTTTT. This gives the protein CASSLGDRGFEKLFF. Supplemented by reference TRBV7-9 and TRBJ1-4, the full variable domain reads DTGVSQNPRHKITKRGQNVTFRCDPISEHNRLYWYRQTLGQGPEFLTYFQNEAQLEKSRLLSDRFSAERPKGSFSTLEIQRTEQGDSAMYLCASSLGDRGFEKLFFGSGTQLSVL.

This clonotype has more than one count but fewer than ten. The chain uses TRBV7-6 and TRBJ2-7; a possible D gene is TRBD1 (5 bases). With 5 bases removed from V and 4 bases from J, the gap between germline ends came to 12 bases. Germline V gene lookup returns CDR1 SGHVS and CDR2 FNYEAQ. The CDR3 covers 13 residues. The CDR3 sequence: CASSLGQIYEQYF. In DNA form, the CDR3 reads TGTGCCAGCAGCCTGGGGCAGATATACGAGCAGTACTTC.

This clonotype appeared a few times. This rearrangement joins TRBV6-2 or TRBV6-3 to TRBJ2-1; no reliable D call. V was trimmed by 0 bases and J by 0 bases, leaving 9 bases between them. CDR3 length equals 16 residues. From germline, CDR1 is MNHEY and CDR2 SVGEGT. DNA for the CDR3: TGTGCCAGCAGTTACTCGAGAGGTAGCTCCTACAATGAGCAGTTCTTC. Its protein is CASSYSRGSSYNEQFF.

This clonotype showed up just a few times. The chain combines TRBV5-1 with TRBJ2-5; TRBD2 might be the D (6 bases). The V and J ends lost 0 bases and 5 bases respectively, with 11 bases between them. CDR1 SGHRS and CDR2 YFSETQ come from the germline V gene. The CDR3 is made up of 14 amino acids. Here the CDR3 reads CASSLDAGFETQYF. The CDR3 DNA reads TGCGCCAGCAGCTTGGACGCGGGGTTTGAGACCCAGTACTTC.

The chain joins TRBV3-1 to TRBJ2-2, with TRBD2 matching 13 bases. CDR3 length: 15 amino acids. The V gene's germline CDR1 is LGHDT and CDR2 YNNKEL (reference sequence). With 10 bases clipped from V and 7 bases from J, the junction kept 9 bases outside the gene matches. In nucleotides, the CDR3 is TGTGCCACTGGACTAGCGGGGGCCCCACACGGGGAGCTGTTTTTT. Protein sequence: CATGLAGAPHGELFF.

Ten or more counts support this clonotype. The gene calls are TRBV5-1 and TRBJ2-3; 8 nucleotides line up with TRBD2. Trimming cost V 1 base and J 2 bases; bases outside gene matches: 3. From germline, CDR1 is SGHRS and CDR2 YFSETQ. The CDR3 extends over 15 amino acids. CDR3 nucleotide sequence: TGCGCCAGCAGCTTGAACGGGGGGGACACAGATACGCAGTATTTT. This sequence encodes CASSLNGGDTDTQYF.

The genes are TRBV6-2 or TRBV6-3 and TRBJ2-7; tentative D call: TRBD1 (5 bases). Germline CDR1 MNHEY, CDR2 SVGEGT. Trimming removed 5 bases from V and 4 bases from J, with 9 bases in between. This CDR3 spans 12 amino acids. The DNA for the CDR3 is TGTGCCAGCAGTGATCCAGGGTACGAGCAGTACGTC. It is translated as CASSDPGYEQYV.